These 30 T cell receptor beta chains were all obtained from the same sample, sequenced in a study of T cell repertoires in ileal Crohn's disease. Method: immunoSEQ multiplex PCR; TCRdb's copy keeps in-frame clones and lacks some. The table has roughly 4,400 clones, roughly 82% seen once. Regarding time point: neoterminal ileum biopsy at postoperative endoscopy, about 6 months after surgery. Source material: ileal tissue. These TCRs come from an adult with Crohn's disease.

The table lists this clone with a count of one. V gene TRBV6-1 combines with J gene TRBJ2-5, with 8 bases that match TRBD1. Germline CDR1 reads MNHNS; CDR2 reads SASEGT. Trimming cost V 2 bases and J 5 bases; bases outside gene matches: 7. The CDR3 is made up of 15 amino acids. The CDR3 DNA sequence: TGTGCCAGCAGTGAAATGCAGGGGGCATGGGAGACCCAGTACTTC. Translation gives CASSEMQGAWETQYF.

The chain recombines TRBV7-9 with TRBJ2-2; unclear D gene. CDR1 SEHNR and CDR2 FQNEAQ come from the germline V gene (reference sequence). There are 13 residues in the CDR3. V lost 1 base, J lost 4 bases, and 4 bases lay in between. CDR3 DNA sequence: TGTGCCAGCAGCTTAGATCGCACCGGGGAGCTGTTTTTT. Translating it yields CASSLDRTGELFF.

V usage is TRBV5-1 and J usage is TRBJ1-3; the D is unclear. V was clipped by 6 bases and J by 1 base, with 11 bases between them. CDR1 SGHRS and CDR2 YFSETQ come from the germline V gene. The CDR3 consists of 14 residues. The CDR3 protein is CASKWAGSGNTIYF. DNA for the CDR3: TGCGCCAGCAAGTGGGCAGGATCTGGAAACACCATATATTTT.

The chain uses TRBV5-4 and TRBJ2-7; D remains unclear. The V and J ends lost 5 bases and 0 bases respectively, with 12 bases between them. The CDR3 totals 14 residues. Germline values: CDR1 SGHNT, CDR2 YYREEE (reference sequence). The CDR3: CASRPDVSSYEQYF. The CDR3 bases are TGTGCCAGCAGACCGGACGTCAGCTCCTACGAGCAGTACTTC. Variable domain in full (rest from reference TRBV5-4 and TRBJ2-7): ETGVTQSPTHLIKTRGQQVTLRCSSQSGHNTVSWYQQALGQGPQFIFQYYREEENGRGNFPPRFSGLQFPNYSSELNVNALELDDSALYLCASRPDVSSYEQYFGPGTRLTVT.

This chain connects TRBV18 to TRBJ2-1; 7 bases map to TRBD2. CDR1 is KGHSH and CDR2 is LQKENI in the germline V gene. The V gene end was trimmed by 3 bases and the J gene end by 7 bases; junction bases not matched to a gene: 9. The CDR3 is 15 residues long. The DNA for the CDR3 is TGTGCCAGCTCACCCCAAGGGACTAAGAAGAATGAGCAGTTCTTC. Its translation: CASSPQGTKKNEQFF.

This chain links TRBV10-3 with TRBJ1-2; D unresolved. The CDR3 has 15 residues. The V and J ends lost 0 bases and 0 bases respectively, with 8 bases between them. Germline CDR1 ENHRY, CDR2 SYGVKD. CDR3 bases: TGTGCCATCAGTGAGTCGAAAGGCACTAACTATGGCTACACCTTC. Amino acids: CAISESKGTNYGYTF.

The V call is TRBV7-3, the J call TRBJ2-1; 11 nucleotides line up with TRBD2. J was trimmed by 4 bases and V by 3 bases; bases with no gene match: 5. This CDR3 is 16 amino acids long. Germline assignment: CDR1 SGHTA and CDR2 FQGTGA. The CDR3 coding sequence is TGTGCCAGCAGCTTCCAGGGGACTAGCGGTTACAATGAGCAGTTCTTC. Protein product: CASSFQGTSGYNEQFF.

V gene TRBV25-1 combines with J gene TRBJ2-6; D not resolved. The CDR3 is 16 residues long. V gave up 1 base and J gave up 1 base, with 8 bases separating them. Germline CDR1 MGHDK, CDR2 SYGVNS. CDR3 coding DNA: TGTGCCAGCAGTGAATTTGGGGAATCTGGGGCCAACGTCCTGACTTTC. Translated: CASSEFGESGANVLTF. Full variable domain (missing parts from reference TRBV25-1 and TRBJ2-6): EADIYQTPRYLVIGTGKKITLECSQTMGHDKMYWYQQDPGMELHLIHYSYGVNSTEKGDLSSESTVSRIRTEHFPLTLESARPSHTSQYLCASSEFGESGANVLTFGAGSRLTVL.

The J gene is TRBJ2-5, the V gene TRBV5-1; 11 nucleotides align to TRBD2. CDR1 SGHRS and CDR2 YFSETQ come from the germline V gene. The CDR3 has 16 amino acids. Germline trimming cut 3 bases from V and 5 bases from J; bases unmatched to any gene: 9. The CDR3 here is CASSSKLAGVSETQYF. The CDR3 DNA reads as TGCGCCAGCAGCTCAAAACTAGCGGGAGTCTCGGAGACCCAGTACTTC. The entire variable domain, with the rest obtained from reference TRBV5-1 and TRBJ2-5, is as follows: KAGVTQTPRYLIKTRGQQVTLSCSPISGHRSVSWYQQTPGQGLQFLFEYFSETQRNKGNFPGRFSGRQFSNSRSEMNVSTLELGDSALYLCASSSKLAGVSETQYFGPGTRLLVL.

The chain carries TRBV7-9 and TRBJ2-7; D is perhaps TRBD1 or TRBD2 (6 bases each). The V end was cut by 5 bases, the J end by 7 bases, with 18 bases between. The CDR3 runs to 14 residues. The V gene's germline CDR1 is SEHNR and CDR2 FQNEAQ (reference sequence). The CDR3 sequence: CASSPRDTGWEQYF. As DNA, the CDR3 is TGTGCCAGCAGCCCGCGGGACACCGGTTGGGAGCAGTACTTC.

V and J are TRBV9 and TRBJ2-3, with TRBD2 as a possible D gene (5 bases). The V and J ends lost 4 bases and 3 bases respectively, with 15 bases between them. The V gene's germline CDR1 is SGDLS and CDR2 YYNGEE. The CDR3 has 15 residues. The chain's CDR3 is CASSPWGSETDTQYF. As DNA, the CDR3 is TGTGCCAGCAGCCCATGGGGTAGCGAGACAGATACGCAGTATTTT.

V usage is TRBV27 and J usage is TRBJ2-1; 8 nucleotides line up with TRBD2. Germline V CDR1 and CDR2: MNHEY, SMNVEV (reference sequence). There are 14 residues in the CDR3. Germline trimming cut 2 bases from V and 4 bases from J; bases unmatched to any gene: 1. CDR3 region: CASSLTSGYNEQFF. CDR3 DNA sequence: TGTGCCAGCAGTTTAACTAGCGGATACAATGAGCAGTTCTTC.

The rearrangement joins TRBV29-1 to TRBJ2-1; 7 bases match TRBD2. V shed 8 bases and J 4 bases; nucleotides not matched to a gene: 8. Germline loops: CDR1 SQVTM, CDR2 ANQGSEA. The CDR3 runs 13 residues. The CDR3 here is CSSGLADYNEQFF. The CDR3 DNA reads as TGCAGCTCGGGGCTAGCGGATTACAATGAGCAGTTCTTC.

This chain uses TRBV5-8 with TRBJ2-1; D gene uncertain. The CDR3 covers 16 residues. Germline values: CDR1 SGHTS, CDR2 YDEGEE. The germline V and J ends were trimmed by 4 bases and 0 bases, with 14 bases remaining between them. The CDR3 coding sequence is TGTGCCAGCAGCGCCTTTCGTAGGAGCTCCTACAATGAGCAGTTCTTC. The encoded protein is CASSAFRRSSYNEQFF.

The V and J genes are TRBV7-7 and TRBJ1-3; D unclear. V lost 6 bases and J 2 bases, leaving 8 bases between the germline ends. CDR3 length: 13 amino acids. Germline lookup yields CDR1 SSHAT and CDR2 FNYEAQ (reference sequence). CDR3 in amino acids: CASSRTAGNTIYF. The CDR3 bases are TGTGCCAGCAGTCGGACTGCTGGAAACACCATATATTTT.

This clone appeared once. The rearrangement uses TRBV5-1 and TRBJ1-2; D not certain. The CDR3 spans 15 residues. Germline CDR1 and CDR2: SGHRS and YFSETQ. The ends were cut back, 3 bases at V and 2 bases at J, with 14 bases in the middle. DNA of the CDR3: TGCGCCAGCAGCTGGGTTCCCGACGGGAACTATGGCTACACCTTC. This encodes CASSWVPDGNYGYTF.

The CDR3 is CASSETPDRGTDTQYF. For the CDR3, the DNA is TGCGCCAGCAGCGAGACCCCGGACAGGGGAACAGATACGCAGTATTTT. V gene TRBV5-1 combines with J gene TRBJ2-3; the match to TRBD1 covers 9 bases. The CDR3 contains 16 residues. Germline lookup yields CDR1 SGHRS and CDR2 YFSETQ. Unmatched junction bases numbered 9, after V lost 4 bases and J lost 3 bases.

The chain uses TRBV5-1 and TRBJ2-3; D is unresolved. From germline, CDR1 is SGHRS and CDR2 YFSETQ. CDR3 size: 14 residues. The V and J ends lost 4 bases and 5 bases respectively, with 14 bases between them. CDR3 DNA sequence: TGCGCCAGCAGCATCGGACGCGGCAGAGATACGCAGTATTTT. Translating it yields CASSIGRGRDTQYF.

About this clone: One end of the junction is discordant with germline, which a read error may explain. The chain is built from TRBV4-1 and TRBJ1-2; tentatively, D is TRBD1 (5 bases). Germline assignment: CDR1 MGHRA and CDR2 YSYEKL. This CDR3 region has 15 residues. This CDR3 reads CASSPPGQRTYGYTF. CDR3 nucleotide sequence: TGTGCCAGCAGCCCTCCGGGGCAGCGTACCTATGGCTACACCTTC.

The V and J genes are TRBV7-9 and TRBJ1-4; D unclear. The V gene lost 5 bases and the J gene lost 2 bases, with 12 bases spanning the gap. The germline gives CDR1 SEHNR, CDR2 FQNEAQ (reference sequence). The CDR3 loop spans 15 amino acids. Written as DNA, the CDR3 is TGTGCCAGCAGCCTGCGGACGGGGACTAATGAAAAACTGTTTTTT. It yields the protein CASSLRTGTNEKLFF.

The chain uses TRBV27 and TRBJ1-2, with 12 bases matching TRBD1. Trimming took 5 bases from V and 7 from J; bases not matched to a gene: 14. Per germline, CDR1 MNHEY and CDR2 SMNVEV (reference sequence). The CDR3 covers 17 residues. In nucleotides, the CDR3 is TGTGCCAGCAGTCCAACCGGGACAGGGGGCTCGGTTACTGGCTACACCTTC. It codes for CASSPTGTGGSVTGYTF.

The V gene is TRBV29-1, the J gene TRBJ2-2; no clear D gene. Trimming took 8 bases from V and 0 from J, leaving 13 bases between them. The CDR3 is 14 residues long. The germline gives CDR1 SQVTM, CDR2 ANQGSEA. The CDR3 loop is CSTTDGANTGELFF. DNA of the CDR3: TGCAGCACCACGGACGGCGCGAACACCGGGGAGCTGTTTTTT.

The chain is built from TRBV4-1 and TRBJ1-4; a weak D match, TRBD1 (6 bases). V was trimmed by 1 base and J by 8 bases, leaving 11 bases between them. This CDR3 spans 14 amino acids. CDR1 MGHRA and CDR2 YSYEKL come from the germline V gene. This CDR3 reads CASSQGWTEEKLFF. The CDR3 bases are TGCGCCAGCAGCCAAGGTTGGACAGAGGAAAAACTGTTTTTT.

The chain employs TRBV18 and TRBJ1-1, with 9 nucleotides matching TRBD1. The V gene's germline CDR1 is KGHSH and CDR2 LQKENI. The CDR3 extends over 14 amino acids. V gave up 2 bases and J gave up 5 bases; unmatched junction bases: 3. CDR3 loop: CASSPGQGKTEAFF. The CDR3, as DNA: TGTGCCAGCTCACCAGGACAGGGGAAAACTGAAGCTTTCTTT.

The genes are TRBV25-1 and TRBJ2-3; the D call may be TRBD1 or TRBD2 (5 bases each). This CDR3 spans 14 amino acids. Per germline, CDR1 MGHDK and CDR2 SYGVNS. Deletions cut 5 bases from V and 5 bases from J, with 14 bases between. The CDR3 nucleotides are TGTGCCAGCAGTAGCCTAGGGGAGATAGATACGCAGTATTTT. Translating it yields CASSSLGEIDTQYF. The whole variable domain, filled in from reference TRBV25-1 and TRBJ2-3, reads EADIYQTPRYLVIGTGKKITLECSQTMGHDKMYWYQQDPGMELHLIHYSYGVNSTEKGDLSSESTVSRIRTEHFPLTLESARPSHTSQYLCASSSLGEIDTQYFGPGTRLTVL.

Details on this clone: The CDR3 does not close with the conserved phenylalanine or tryptophan, likely indicating a read error. The DNA is left out, because the CDR3 cannot be placed on it with certainty; the CDR3 is given as TCRdb lists it. The chain joins TRBV5-6 to TRBJ1-2; TRBD1 was called by the table and not checked on the DNA. The germline V gene encodes CDR1 SGHDT and CDR2 YYEEEE. The CDR3 spans 15 amino acids, including both terminal residues. CDR3 residues: CASSLAGTAHLWLHL.

The V and J genes are TRBV4-3 and TRBJ2-4; D is undetermined. This CDR3 comprises 16 residues. Germline assignment: CDR1 LGHNA and CDR2 YSLEER. V was trimmed by 2 bases and J by 0 bases, leaving 11 bases between them. CDR3 region: CASSQSMTVAKNIQYF. CDR3 bases: TGCGCCAGCAGCCAATCGATGACGGTAGCCAAAAACATTCAGTACTTC.

This clone was counted once. The J gene is TRBJ2-5, the V gene TRBV9; either TRBD1 or TRBD2 may supply D (6 bases each). Germline CDR1 SGDLS, CDR2 YYNGEE. The CDR3 consists of 14 residues. V was trimmed by 0 bases and J by 4 bases, leaving 10 bases between them. CDR3 loop: CASSVAGGGETQYF. The DNA for the CDR3 is TGTGCCAGCAGCGTAGCTGGAGGGGGAGAGACCCAGTACTTC.

The chain links TRBV9 to TRBJ2-5; D is ambiguous. Germline CDR1 and CDR2: SGDLS and YYNGEE. Trimming left V 3 bases short and J 4 bases short, with 13 bases between. The CDR3 sequence is 14 residues long. The CDR3 DNA reads TGTGCCAGCAGCGCCTCTCTAGGAAGAGAGACCCAGTACTTC. This codes for CASSASLGRETQYF.

The V call is TRBV28, the J call TRBJ1-2, with TRBD1 identical over 9 bases. The V and J ends lost 5 bases and 3 bases, in that order; junction bases with no gene match: 7. Germline CDR1 and CDR2: MDHEN and SYDVKM. The CDR3 length is 15 residues. This CDR3 is CASSPGDREYYGYTF. CDR3 nucleotides: TGTGCCAGCAGTCCCGGGGACAGGGAGTACTATGGCTACACCTTC.